This T cell receptor (beta chain) was documented in a study of blood T cell repertoires in COVID-19. Study summary: Acute and convalescent COVID-19 specimens originated in the United States, Italy and Spain. Sources were T cells, B-cell-depleted T cells, or PBMCs; the material itself was cDNA or gDNA.

CDR1 is KGHSH and CDR2 is LQKENI in the germline V gene. The CDR3 is 16 amino acids. V lost 6 bases, J lost 1 base, and 18 bases lay in between. In the original workflow: How many nucleated cells were present was estimated from reference gene primer amplification. The data were produced by immunoSEQ multiplex PCR, yet TCRdb's version contains in-frame clones alone and is incomplete. The V and J calls and the clone size are those of that table, but D and trimming were determined from the DNA. Among 200,000 to 250,000 clones listed, around four fifths were seen once. Sequencing input: peripheral blood. This clonotype was sampled from a woman aged 55-75 years with active or convalescent COVID-19. The chain uses TRBV18 and TRBJ1-1, with D perhaps matching TRBD1 (6 bases). The CDR3 reads CASSRRQANTNTEAFF. The CDR3 DNA reads as TGTGCCAGCTCGCGCCGACAGGCAAACACGAACACTGAAGCTTTCTTT.